The 28 T cell receptor beta chains reported below all come from one sample, sequenced in a study of technical replicates of blood from several donors. TCRdb keeps only in-frame clones here, not all; method: immunoSEQ multiplex PCR. The sample carries approximately 15,000 clones, 80% to 90% recorded once. Sequenced: PBMCs. All receptors come from a human donor in good health.

The chain recombines TRBV5-4 with TRBJ2-3, with 8 bases aligning to TRBD2. J lost 0 bases, V lost 5 bases, and 5 bases had no gene match. Germline values: CDR1 SGHNT, CDR2 YYREEE (reference sequence). The CDR3 totals 15 residues. CDR3 region: CASRIAGPSTDTQYF. For the CDR3, the DNA is TGTGCCAGCAGAATAGCGGGACCTAGCACAGATACGCAGTATTTT. The complete variable domain, with remaining parts taken from reference TRBV5-4 and TRBJ2-3, reads ETGVTQSPTHLIKTRGQQVTLRCSSQSGHNTVSWYQQALGQGPQFIFQYYREEENGRGNFPPRFSGLQFPNYSSELNVNALELDDSALYLCASRIAGPSTDTQYFGPGTRLTVL.

This chain links TRBV27 with TRBJ2-5; 11 bases line up with TRBD1. Germline CDR1 reads MNHEY; CDR2 reads SMNVEV (reference sequence). V lost 3 bases and J lost 0; bases outside the gene matches: 12. This CDR3 is built from 19 residues. CDR3 sequence reads: CASSLRRTGQGGNQETQYF. CDR3 bases: TGTGCCAGCAGTTTGCGGAGGACGGGACAGGGGGGGAACCAAGAGACCCAGTACTTC.

The rearrangement links TRBV7-9 to TRBJ2-5; D possibly corresponds to TRBD2 (6 bases). V was shortened by 5 bases and J by 4 bases, with 17 bases between the two germline ends. The CDR3 spans 15 residues. CDR1 and CDR2 from the germline V gene are SEHNR and FQNEAQ (reference sequence). The CDR3 bases are TGTGCCAGCAGCCCTCGGGACTTCCTAAGAGAGACCCAGTACTTC. Translating gives CASSPRDFLRETQYF.

This chain uses TRBV30 with TRBJ2-1; 10 positions match TRBD2. The CDR3 is made up of 18 amino acids. V dropped 8 bases and J dropped 4; count of bases not matched to a gene: 20. CDR1 and CDR2 (germline): GTSNPN, SVGIG (reference sequence). The DNA for the CDR3 is TGTGCCGGGACCGTAAGCCTATCCGGGACTAGCGCGTACAATGAGCAGTTCTTC. Protein product: CAGTVSLSGTSAYNEQFF.

The rearrangement uses TRBV7-9 and TRBJ1-5; D remains ambiguous. The CDR3 has 14 residues. The germline V gene encodes CDR1 SEHNR and CDR2 FQNEAQ (reference sequence). V lost 5 bases and J 4 bases, leaving 12 bases between the germline ends. Written as DNA, the CDR3 is TGTGCCAGCAGCCCTACGGAGGGTAATCAGCCCCAGCATTTT. This gives the protein CASSPTEGNQPQHF.

The CDR3 here is CASSAPGGSKNSPLHF. The CDR3, as DNA: TGTGCCAGCAGCGCTCCCGGGGGTTCCAAGAATTCACCCCTCCACTTT. The chain joins TRBV9 to TRBJ1-6; D perhaps matches TRBD1 (5 bases). Trimming cost V 3 bases and J 7 bases, with 17 bases left between them. Germline CDR1 SGDLS, CDR2 YYNGEE. This CDR3 is built from 16 residues.

The genes are TRBV10-3 and TRBJ2-5, with D perhaps matching TRBD2 (5 bases). Germline CDR1 and CDR2: ENHRY and SYGVKD. The CDR3 runs to 15 residues. V was pared by 0 bases and J by 7 bases, with 15 bases between. As DNA, the CDR3 is TGTGCCATCAGTGAGTCTAATGGCCCGGCGGGGACCCAGTACTTC. Its protein is CAISESNGPAGTQYF.

The chain is built from TRBV7-9 and TRBJ1-2; D ambiguous. Germline assignment: CDR1 SEHNR and CDR2 FQNEAQ (reference sequence). V was cut by 3 bases and J by 6 bases, with 11 bases left in between. The CDR3 length is 13 residues. In DNA, the CDR3 is TGTGCCAGCAGCTTCGAGGGATATGATGGCTACACCTTC. Translation gives CASSFEGYDGYTF.

The gene calls are TRBV2 and TRBJ2-3; TRBD1 is a possible D gene (5 bases). Trimming cost V 6 bases and J 4 bases, with 8 bases left between them. CDR1 SNHLY and CDR2 FYNNEI come from the germline V gene. CDR3 length equals 12 residues. CDR3 in amino acids: CASRGLADTQYF. The CDR3 nucleotides read TGTGCCAGCAGGGGGCTGGCAGATACGCAGTATTTT.

The CDR3 is CASSPGRGGEPQHF. CDR3 nucleotides: TGTGCCAGCTCACCGGGTAGGGGAGGAGAACCCCAGCATTTT. The chain carries TRBV18 and TRBJ1-5, with a possible D match to TRBD1 (5 bases). CDR1 and CDR2 (germline): KGHSH, LQKENI. V shed 3 bases and J shed 10 bases, with 16 bases lying between them. This CDR3 has 14 amino acids.

The V call is TRBV27, the J call TRBJ2-7; no firm D call. The germline CDR1 and CDR2 sequences are MNHEY and SMNVEV (reference sequence). V lost 2 bases and J 0 bases, leaving 14 bases between the germline ends. The CDR3 extends over 16 amino acids. The CDR3 bases are TGTGCCAGCAGTTTAGGGCAGGCCTTGAGCTCCTACGAGCAGTACTTC. Translation: CASSLGQALSSYEQYF.

This chain joins TRBV18 and TRBJ2-7; 10 nucleotides match TRBD2. V was pared by 2 bases and J by 6 bases, with 4 bases of the junction left unmatched. The CDR3 consists of 14 residues. Germline V gene sequence: CDR1 KGHSH, CDR2 LQKENI. The CDR3 DNA is TGTGCCAGCTCACCAAGTCTAGCGGGAGTCGAGCAGTACTTC. This sequence encodes CASSPSLAGVEQYF.

V is TRBV5-8 and J is TRBJ2-5; the match to TRBD1 covers 8 bases. Germline V gene lookup returns CDR1 SGHTS and CDR2 YDEGEE. The CDR3 has 14 residues. After removal of 4 bases from V and 5 bases from J, the junction contained 7 bases not matched to a gene. The CDR3 bases are TGTGCCAGCAGCCGAGGGACAGGTGCGGAGACCCAGTACTTC. It encodes CASSRGTGAETQYF. Together with reference TRBV5-8 and TRBJ2-5, the CDR3 gives the full variable domain: EAGVTQSPTHLIKTRGQQATLRCSPISGHTSVYWYQQALGLGLQFLLWYDEGEERNRGNFPPRFSGRQFPNYSSELNVNALELEDSALYLCASSRGTGAETQYFGPGTRLLVL.

This rearrangement joins TRBV7-6 to TRBJ1-5; D ambiguous. Germline V gives CDR1 SGHVS, CDR2 FNYEAQ. This CDR3 contains 15 residues. Trimming shortened V by 0 bases and J by 6 bases, and 12 bases separated the two germline ends. CDR3 DNA sequence: TGTGCCAGCAGCTTAGCCCCCGGGGTAAGTCAGCCCCAGCATTTT. Translating gives CASSLAPGVSQPQHF.

In its sample, this clone was seen a few times. The rearrangement links TRBV6-7 to TRBJ2-7; 7 nucleotides agree with TRBD2. TRBV6-7 is noted as an ORF with a role that remains uncertain. The CDR3 loop spans 16 amino acids. V lost 3 bases and J lost 3; bases outside the gene matches: 11. CDR3 nucleotide sequence: TGTGCCAGCAGTTATGGGGGGGAAGAGAGGGGCTACGAGCAGTACTTC. It codes for CASSYGGEERGYEQYF.

This chain uses TRBV6-1 with TRBJ2-7, with 14 nucleotides matching TRBD2. V lost 3 bases to trimming and J lost 6 bases; unmatched junction nucleotides: 10. The CDR3 runs to 17 residues. Germline V gives CDR1 MNHNS, CDR2 SASEGT. The CDR3 spells CASSEGLAGVSVAEQYF. CDR3 DNA sequence: TGTGCCAGCAGTGAGGGACTAGCGGGAGTTTCAGTAGCCGAGCAGTACTTC.

This clone was seen just once. The gene calls are TRBV6-6 and TRBJ2-7, with D possibly matching TRBD2 (6 bases). Germline V gene lookup returns CDR1 MNHNY and CDR2 SVGAGI (reference sequence). Trimming stripped 0 bases from V and 4 bases from J, with 7 bases between. This CDR3 comprises 13 residues. Here the CDR3 reads CASSYSRGYEQYF. The CDR3 region has the DNA TGTGCCAGCAGTTACTCCCGGGGGTACGAGCAGTACTTC.

V is TRBV7-9 and J is TRBJ2-3, with 7 bases lining up with TRBD2. The CDR3 runs to 19 residues. Per the germline V gene, CDR1 is SEHNR and CDR2 is FQNEAQ (reference sequence). V shed 5 bases and J 4 bases; nucleotides not matched to a gene: 21. Written as DNA, the CDR3 is TGTGCCAGCAGCCCCGGCTGGGGGTTCGCGGGAGAGGAAGCAGATACGCAGTATTTT. Amino acids: CASSPGWGFAGEEADTQYF.

The chain combines TRBV9 with TRBJ2-1; TRBD2 agrees at 8 bases. CDR3 size: 16 residues. Germline trimming cut 4 bases from V and 3 bases from J; bases unmatched to any gene: 9. Germline CDR1 reads SGDLS; CDR2 reads YYNGEE. The CDR3 DNA reads as TGTGCCAGCAGCCCTCGGAGTAGCGGGGTCTACAATGAGCAGTTCTTC. Protein product: CASSPRSSGVYNEQFF.

V is TRBV13 and J is TRBJ2-3; 11 nucleotides line up with TRBD2. The germline V gene encodes CDR1 PRHDT and CDR2 FYEKMQ (reference sequence). This CDR3 is built from 17 residues. Trimming cost V 2 bases and J 4 bases; bases outside gene matches: 8. CDR3 coding DNA: TGTGCCAGCAGCTTATATAGCGGGAGGGAAGGGGCAGATACGCAGTATTTT. It yields the protein CASSLYSGREGADTQYF.

V gene TRBV7-9 combines with J gene TRBJ2-1, with 9 nucleotides matching TRBD2. V trimming: 6 bases; J trimming: 0 bases; junction bases outside the gene matches: 6. The CDR3 consists of 16 residues. Per germline, CDR1 SEHNR and CDR2 FQNEAQ (reference sequence). The CDR3 region has the DNA TGTGCCAGCAGTCAGAGCGGGAGGAGCTCCTACAATGAGCAGTTCTTC. Amino acids: CASSQSGRSSYNEQFF.

The gene calls are TRBV9 and TRBJ2-3, with 10 bases aligning to TRBD1. CDR3 length equals 18 residues. Germline V gene sequence: CDR1 SGDLS, CDR2 YYNGEE. V shed 0 bases, J shed 8 bases, and the junction held 15 bases outside the gene matches. The CDR3 loop is CASSVGRGRTGGMSTQYF. The CDR3 DNA is TGTGCCAGCAGCGTAGGCAGGGGGAGGACAGGGGGAATGAGTACGCAGTATTTT.

As to this clone: The same CDR3 arises from other DNA sequences in this sample as well. This chain joins TRBV18 and TRBJ2-4, with a possible D match to TRBD2 (6 bases). V was trimmed by 3 bases and J by 2 bases, leaving 8 bases between them. The length of the CDR3 is 14 residues. In germline, CDR1 is KGHSH, CDR2 LQKENI. The CDR3 sequence is CASSPAGTKNIQYF. The CDR3 nucleotides read TGTGCCAGCTCACCCGCGGGAACCAAAAACATTCAGTACTTC.

By share, this clone ranks as medium-sized. The V gene is TRBV7-9, the J gene TRBJ1-1; 7 nucleotides match TRBD1. Germline V lookup: CDR1 SEHNR, CDR2 FQNEAQ (reference sequence). The CDR3 length is 12 residues. V trimming: 3 bases; J trimming: 6 bases; junction bases outside the gene matches: 1. Here the CDR3 DNA reads TGTGCCAGCAGCTTGGGGACAGCTGAAGCTTTCTTT. Translated: CASSLGTAEAFF.

The V and J genes are TRBV5-5 and TRBJ2-7; tentatively, D is TRBD1 (6 bases). Germline V gene lookup returns CDR1 SGHKS and CDR2 YYEKEE (reference sequence). This CDR3 comprises 15 residues. Trimming cost V 0 bases and J 2 bases, with 12 bases left between them. The CDR3 nucleotides read TGTGCCAGCAGCTTGGATCCAGGGGCAGCCTACGAGCAGTACTTC. It specifies CASSLDPGAAYEQYF. Variable domain in full (rest from reference TRBV5-5 and TRBJ2-7): DAGVTQSPTHLIKTRGQQVTLRCSPISGHKSVSWYQQVLGQGPQFIFQYYEKEERGRGNFPDRFSARQFPNYSSELNVNALLLGDSALYLCASSLDPGAAYEQYFGPGTRLTVT.

This clone was counted only a few times. This sequence joins TRBV5-6 and TRBJ1-1; weak D call: TRBD1 (6 bases). There are 15 residues in the CDR3. V lost 4 bases and J lost 8, with 21 bases in between. The germline gives CDR1 SGHDT, CDR2 YYEEEE. Written as DNA, the CDR3 is TGTGCCAGCAGCGGGGGGGGCCCCACTTGGGTCGAAGCTTTCTTT. Translating gives CASSGGGPTWVEAFF.

V is TRBV19 and J is TRBJ2-4, with TRBD1 identical over 8 bases. The CDR3 has 13 residues. The trim removed 5 bases at V and 6 bases at J, leaving 3 bases unmatched. The germline CDR1 and CDR2 sequences are LNHDA and SQIVND (reference sequence). CDR3 protein: CASSDGTGNIQYF. CDR3 sequence (DNA): TGTGCCAGTAGTGATGGGACAGGAAACATTCAGTACTTC.

The V gene is TRBV29-1, the J gene TRBJ2-6, with 8 bases identical to TRBD2. The CDR3 spans 16 residues. Trimming took 1 base from V and 4 from J; bases not matched to a gene: 6. Germline values: CDR1 SQVTM, CDR2 ANQGSEA. DNA of the CDR3: TGCAGCGTTGAAGGGACTAGCAGATCCGGGGCCAACGTCCTGACTTTC. This codes for CSVEGTSRSGANVLTF.